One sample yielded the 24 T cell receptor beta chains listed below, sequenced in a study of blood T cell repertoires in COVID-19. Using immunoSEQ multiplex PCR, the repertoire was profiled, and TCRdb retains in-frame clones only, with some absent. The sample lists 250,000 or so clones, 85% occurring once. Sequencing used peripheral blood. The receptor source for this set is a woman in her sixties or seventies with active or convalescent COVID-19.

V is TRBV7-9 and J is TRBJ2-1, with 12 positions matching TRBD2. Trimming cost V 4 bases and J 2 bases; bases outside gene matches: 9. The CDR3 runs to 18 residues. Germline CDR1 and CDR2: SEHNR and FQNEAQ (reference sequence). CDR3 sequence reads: CASSSDSSSGRAYNEQFF. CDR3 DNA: TGTGCCAGCAGCTCGGACTCCTCTAGCGGGAGGGCCTACAATGAGCAGTTCTTC.

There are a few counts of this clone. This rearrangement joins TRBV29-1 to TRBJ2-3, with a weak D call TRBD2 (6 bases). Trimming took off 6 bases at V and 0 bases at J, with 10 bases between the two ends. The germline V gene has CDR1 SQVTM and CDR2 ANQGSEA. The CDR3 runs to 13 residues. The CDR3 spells CSVGGRSTDTQYF. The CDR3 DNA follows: TGCAGCGTGGGGGGACGGAGCACAGATACGCAGTATTTT.

DNA for the CDR3: TGTGCCAGCAGCGTCCCGGGACTCAACACCGGGGAGCTGTTTTTT. Translated, it gives CASSVPGLNTGELFF. V usage is TRBV7-2 and J usage is TRBJ2-2; possible D gene TRBD2, 6 bases. The CDR3 spans 15 residues. CDR1 is SGHTA and CDR2 is FQGNSA in the germline V gene. With 5 bases removed from V and 2 bases from J, the gap between germline ends came to 12 bases.

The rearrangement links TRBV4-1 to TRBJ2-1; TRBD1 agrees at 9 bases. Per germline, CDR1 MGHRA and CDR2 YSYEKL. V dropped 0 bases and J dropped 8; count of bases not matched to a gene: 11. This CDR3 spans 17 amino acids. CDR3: CASSQETGGWTVHEQFF. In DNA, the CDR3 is TGCGCCAGCAGCCAAGAGACAGGGGGTTGGACTGTCCATGAGCAGTTCTTC.

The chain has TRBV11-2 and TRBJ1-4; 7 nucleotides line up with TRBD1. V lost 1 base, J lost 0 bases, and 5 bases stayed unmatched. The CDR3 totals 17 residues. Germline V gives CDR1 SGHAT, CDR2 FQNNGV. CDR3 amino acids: CASSLAVTGPTNEKLFF. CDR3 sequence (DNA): TGTGCCAGCAGCTTAGCCGTGACAGGGCCAACTAATGAAAAACTGTTTTTT.

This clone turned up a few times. The chain's CDR3 is CASMPRVWLAGGPSLETQYF. Written as DNA, the CDR3 is TGTGCCAGCATGCCGAGGGTTTGGCTAGCGGGGGGGCCGAGCTTAGAGACCCAGTACTTC. The gene calls are TRBV2 and TRBJ2-5; 12 bases map to TRBD2. V was pared by 7 bases and J by 4 bases, with 22 bases of the junction left unmatched. CDR3 length: 20 amino acids. CDR1 and CDR2 from the germline V gene are SNHLY and FYNNEI.

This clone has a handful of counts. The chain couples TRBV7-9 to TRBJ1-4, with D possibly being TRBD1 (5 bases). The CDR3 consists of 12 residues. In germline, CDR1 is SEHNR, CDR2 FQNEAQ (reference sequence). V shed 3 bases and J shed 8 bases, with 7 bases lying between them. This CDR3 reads CASSFHREKLFF. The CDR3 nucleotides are TGTGCCAGCAGCTTCCACAGGGAAAAACTGTTTTTT.

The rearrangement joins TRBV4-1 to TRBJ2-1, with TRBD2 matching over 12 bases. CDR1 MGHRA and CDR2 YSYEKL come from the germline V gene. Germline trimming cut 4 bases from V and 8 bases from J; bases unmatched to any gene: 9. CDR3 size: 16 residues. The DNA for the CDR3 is TGCGCCAGCAGCCCCCCTAGCGGGGGGGCCATCTATGAGCAGTTCTTC. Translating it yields CASSPPSGGAIYEQFF.

CDR3 sequence (DNA): TGTGCCACCGGATTCGGACAGGGAAGCACAGATACGCAGTATTTT. It encodes CATGFGQGSTDTQYF. V gene TRBV24-1 combines with J gene TRBJ2-3, with 8 bases matching TRBD1. CDR1 and CDR2 (germline): KGHDR, SFDVKD. CDR3 length equals 15 residues. The J segment lost 0 bases and the V segment lost 9 bases, leaving 7 bases of the junction unmatched.

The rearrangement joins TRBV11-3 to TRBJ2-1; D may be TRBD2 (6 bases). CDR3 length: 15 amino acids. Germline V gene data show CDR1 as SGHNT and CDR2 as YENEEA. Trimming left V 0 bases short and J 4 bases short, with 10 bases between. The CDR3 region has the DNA TGTGCCAGCAGCTTAGATCGCGGGGCTTACAATGAGCAGTTCTTC. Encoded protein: CASSLDRGAYNEQFF.

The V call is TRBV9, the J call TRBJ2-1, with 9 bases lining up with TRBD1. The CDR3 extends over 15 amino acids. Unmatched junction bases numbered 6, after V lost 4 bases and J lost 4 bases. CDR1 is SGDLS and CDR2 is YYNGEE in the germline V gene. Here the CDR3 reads CASSLGTGLYNEQFF. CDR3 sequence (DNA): TGTGCCAGCAGCCTCGGGACAGGGCTTTACAATGAGCAGTTCTTC.

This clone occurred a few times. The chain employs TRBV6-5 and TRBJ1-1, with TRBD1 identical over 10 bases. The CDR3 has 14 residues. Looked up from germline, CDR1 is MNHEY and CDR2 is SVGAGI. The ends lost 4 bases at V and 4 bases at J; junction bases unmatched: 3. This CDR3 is CASSWTGGGTEAFF. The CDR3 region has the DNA TGTGCCAGCAGTTGGACAGGGGGAGGCACTGAAGCTTTCTTT.

As DNA, the CDR3 is TGTGCCAGCAGCACACCTACTAGCGGGGATGAGCAGTTCTTC. It is translated as CASSTPTSGDEQFF. The chain combines TRBV5-4 with TRBJ2-1; TRBD2 aligns across 10 bases. V trimming: 4 bases; J trimming: 8 bases; junction bases outside the gene matches: 6. The germline CDR1 and CDR2 sequences are SGHNT and YYREEE (reference sequence). CDR3 length: 14 residues.

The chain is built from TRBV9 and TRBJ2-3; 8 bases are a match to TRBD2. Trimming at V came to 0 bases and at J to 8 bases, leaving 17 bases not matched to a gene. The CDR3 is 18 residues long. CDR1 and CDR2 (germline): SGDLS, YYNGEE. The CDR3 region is CASSVDGLAGGSYGTQYF. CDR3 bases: TGTGCCAGCAGCGTAGATGGGCTAGCGGGCGGATCTTATGGTACGCAGTATTTT.

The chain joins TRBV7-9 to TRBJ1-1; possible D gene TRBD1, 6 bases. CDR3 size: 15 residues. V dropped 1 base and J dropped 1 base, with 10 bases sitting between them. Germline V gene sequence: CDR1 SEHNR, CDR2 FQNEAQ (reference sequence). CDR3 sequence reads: CASSLGQAPNTEAFF. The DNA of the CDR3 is TGTGCCAGCAGCTTAGGACAGGCGCCGAACACTGAAGCTTTCTTT.

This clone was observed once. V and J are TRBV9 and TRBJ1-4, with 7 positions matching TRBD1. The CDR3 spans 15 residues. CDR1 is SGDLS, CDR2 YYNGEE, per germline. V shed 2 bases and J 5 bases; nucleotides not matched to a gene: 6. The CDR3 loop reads CASSVGGQLNEKLFF. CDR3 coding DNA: TGTGCCAGCAGCGTGGGGGGACAGCTGAATGAAAAACTGTTTTTT.

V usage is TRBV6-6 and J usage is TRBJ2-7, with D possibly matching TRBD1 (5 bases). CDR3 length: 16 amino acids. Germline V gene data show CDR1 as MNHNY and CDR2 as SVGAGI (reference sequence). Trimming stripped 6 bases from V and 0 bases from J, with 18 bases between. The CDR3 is CASRNSRQGSSYEQYF. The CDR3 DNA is TGTGCCAGCAGAAACTCGCGTCAGGGTAGCTCCTACGAGCAGTACTTC.

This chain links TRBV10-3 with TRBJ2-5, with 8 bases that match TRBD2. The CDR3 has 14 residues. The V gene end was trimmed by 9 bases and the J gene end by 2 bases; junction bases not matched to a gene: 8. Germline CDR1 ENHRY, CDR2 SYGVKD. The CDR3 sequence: CAIASGSRQETQYF. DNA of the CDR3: TGTGCCATAGCCAGCGGGAGTCGTCAAGAGACCCAGTACTTC.

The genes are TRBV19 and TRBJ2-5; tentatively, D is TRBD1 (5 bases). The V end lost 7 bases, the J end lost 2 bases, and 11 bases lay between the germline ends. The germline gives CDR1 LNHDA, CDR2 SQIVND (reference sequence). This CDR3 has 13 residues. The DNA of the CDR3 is TGTGCCAGTACCCCGGCAGGGCAAGAGACCCAGTACTTC. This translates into CASTPAGQETQYF. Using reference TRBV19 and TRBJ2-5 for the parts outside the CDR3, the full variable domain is DGGITQSPKYLFRKEGQNVTLSCEQNLNHDAMYWYRQDPGQGLRLIYYSQIVNDFQKGDIAEGYSVSREKKESFPLTVTSAQKNPTAFYLCASTPAGQETQYFGPGTRLLVL.

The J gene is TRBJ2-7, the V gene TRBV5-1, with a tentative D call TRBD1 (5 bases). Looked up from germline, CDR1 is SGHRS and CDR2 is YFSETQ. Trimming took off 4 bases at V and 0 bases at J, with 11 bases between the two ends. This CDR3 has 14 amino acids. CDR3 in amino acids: CASSAGATSYEQYF. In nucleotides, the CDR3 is TGCGCCAGCAGCGCTGGGGCCACCTCCTACGAGCAGTACTTC.

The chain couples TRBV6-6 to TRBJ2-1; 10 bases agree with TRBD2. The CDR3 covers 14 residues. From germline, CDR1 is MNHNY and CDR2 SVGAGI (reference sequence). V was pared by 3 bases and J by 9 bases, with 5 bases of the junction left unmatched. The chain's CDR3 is CASSYGAGGSEQFF. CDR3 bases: TGTGCCAGCAGTTATGGAGCGGGGGGGAGTGAGCAGTTCTTC.

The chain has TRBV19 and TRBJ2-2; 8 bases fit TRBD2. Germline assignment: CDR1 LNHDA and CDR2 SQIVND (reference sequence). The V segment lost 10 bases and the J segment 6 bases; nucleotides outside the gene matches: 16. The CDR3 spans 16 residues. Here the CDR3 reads CATTREGLAGSGELFF. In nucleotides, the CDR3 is TGTGCCACCACAAGGGAAGGACTAGCTGGTTCCGGGGAGCTGTTTTTT. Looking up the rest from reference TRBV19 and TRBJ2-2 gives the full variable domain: DGGITQSPKYLFRKEGQNVTLSCEQNLNHDAMYWYRQDPGQGLRLIYYSQIVNDFQKGDIAEGYSVSREKKESFPLTVTSAQKNPTAFYLCATTREGLAGSGELFFGEGSRLTVL.

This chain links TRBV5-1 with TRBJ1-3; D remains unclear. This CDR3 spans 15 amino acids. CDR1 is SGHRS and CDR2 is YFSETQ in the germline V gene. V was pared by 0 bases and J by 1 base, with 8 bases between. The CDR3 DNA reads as TGCGCCAGCAGCTTGGCGGGTTTTTCTGGAAACACCATATATTTT. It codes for CASSLAGFSGNTIYF.

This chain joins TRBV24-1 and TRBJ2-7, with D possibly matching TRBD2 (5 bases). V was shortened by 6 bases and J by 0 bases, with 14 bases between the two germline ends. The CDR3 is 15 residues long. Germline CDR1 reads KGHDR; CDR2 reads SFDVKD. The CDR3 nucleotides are TGTGCCACCAGTTCCACCACGGGGAACTCCTACGAGCAGTACTTC. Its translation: CATSSTTGNSYEQYF.